This T cell receptor beta chain is drawn from a study of T-cell reconstitution after alpha-beta-depleted transplantation in children. Germline CDR1 and CDR2: LNHDA and SQIVND (reference sequence). V shed 7 bases and J shed 6 bases, with 4 bases lying between them. CDR3 length equals 9 residues. Preparation of the TCRbeta library involved a method that used unique molecular identifiers. TCRdb reprocessed the PCR reads with MiXCR, giving one entry per CDR3 protein. The table shows about 490,000 distinct CDR3 sequences, with 8% to 11% occurring only once. Specimen: PBMCs, collected before TCRalphabeta/CD19-depleted stem cell transplant. The chain has TRBV19 and TRBJ2-7; D not certain. The sequence was collected from a child aged 2-15 years with inherited bone marrow failure, due to receive a stem cell transplant. The CDR3 sequence is CASKGEQYF. CDR3 coding DNA: TGTGCCAGTAAGGGCGAGCAGTACTTC.